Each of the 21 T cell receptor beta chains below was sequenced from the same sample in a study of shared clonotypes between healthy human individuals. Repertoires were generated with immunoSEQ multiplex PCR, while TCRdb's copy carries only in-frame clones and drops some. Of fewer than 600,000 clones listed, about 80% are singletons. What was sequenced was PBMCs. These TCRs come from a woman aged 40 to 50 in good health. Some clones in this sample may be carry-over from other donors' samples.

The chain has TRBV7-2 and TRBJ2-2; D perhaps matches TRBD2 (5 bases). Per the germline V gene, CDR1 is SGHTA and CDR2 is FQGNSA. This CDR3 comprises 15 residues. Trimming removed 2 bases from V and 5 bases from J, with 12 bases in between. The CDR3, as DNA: TGTGCCAGCAGCTTATCCGTAGCGCAAACCGGGGAGCTGTTTTTT. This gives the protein CASSLSVAQTGELFF. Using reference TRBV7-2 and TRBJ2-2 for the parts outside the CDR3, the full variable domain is GAGVSQSPSNKVTEKGKDVELRCDPISGHTALYWYRQSLGQGLEFLIYFQGNSAPDKSGLPSDRFSAERTGGSVSTLTIQRTQQEDSAVYLCASSLSVAQTGELFFGEGSRLTVL.

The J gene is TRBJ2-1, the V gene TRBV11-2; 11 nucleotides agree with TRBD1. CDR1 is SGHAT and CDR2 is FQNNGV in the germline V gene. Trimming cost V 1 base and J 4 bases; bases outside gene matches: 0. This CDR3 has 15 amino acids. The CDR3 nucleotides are TGTGCCAGCAGCTTAGGGGACAGGGGGTACAATGAGCAGTTCTTC. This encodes CASSLGDRGYNEQFF.

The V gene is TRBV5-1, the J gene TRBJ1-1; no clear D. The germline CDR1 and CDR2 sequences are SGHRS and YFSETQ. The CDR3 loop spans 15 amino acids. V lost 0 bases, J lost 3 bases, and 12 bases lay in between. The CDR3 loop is CASSLGSGPHTEAFF. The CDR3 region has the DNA TGCGCCAGCAGCTTGGGGTCCGGACCCCACACTGAAGCTTTCTTT.

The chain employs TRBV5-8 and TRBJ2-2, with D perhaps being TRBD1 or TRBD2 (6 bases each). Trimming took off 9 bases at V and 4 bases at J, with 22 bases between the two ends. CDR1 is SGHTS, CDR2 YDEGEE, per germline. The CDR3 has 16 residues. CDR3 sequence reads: CATPRVGGGSTGELFF. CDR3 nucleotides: TGTGCCACCCCCCGAGTGGGGGGCGGCAGCACCGGGGAGCTGTTTTTT.

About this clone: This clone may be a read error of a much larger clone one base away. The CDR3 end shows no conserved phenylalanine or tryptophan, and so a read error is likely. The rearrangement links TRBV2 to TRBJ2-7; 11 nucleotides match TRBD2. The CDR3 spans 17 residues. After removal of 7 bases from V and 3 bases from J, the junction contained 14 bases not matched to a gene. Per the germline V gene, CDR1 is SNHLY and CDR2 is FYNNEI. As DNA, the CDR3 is TGTGCCAGCATGGGGGCCGGGACTAGCGGCCGGGGCTACGAGCAGTACCTC. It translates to CASMGAGTSGRGYEQYL.

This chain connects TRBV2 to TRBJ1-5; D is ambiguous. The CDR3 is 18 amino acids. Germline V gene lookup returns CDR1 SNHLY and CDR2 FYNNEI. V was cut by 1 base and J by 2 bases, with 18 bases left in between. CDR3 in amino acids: CASSEGSGMVDGNQPQHF. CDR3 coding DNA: TGTGCCAGCAGTGAAGGGTCGGGGATGGTTGATGGCAATCAGCCCCAGCATTTT.

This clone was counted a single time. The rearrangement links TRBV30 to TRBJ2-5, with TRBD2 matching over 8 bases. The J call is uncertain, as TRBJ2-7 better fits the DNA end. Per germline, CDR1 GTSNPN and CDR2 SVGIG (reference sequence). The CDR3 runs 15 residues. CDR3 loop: CAWSPPSSGSYEQYF. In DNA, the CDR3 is TGTGCCTGGAGTCCACCTTCTAGCGGGTCCTACGAGCAGTACTTC.

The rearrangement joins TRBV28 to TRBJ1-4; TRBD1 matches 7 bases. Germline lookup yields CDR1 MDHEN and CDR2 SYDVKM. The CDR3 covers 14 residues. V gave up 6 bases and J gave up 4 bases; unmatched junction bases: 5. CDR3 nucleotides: TGTGCCAGCAGCACGGGACAGTATAATGAAAAACTGTTTTTT. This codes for CASSTGQYNEKLFF.

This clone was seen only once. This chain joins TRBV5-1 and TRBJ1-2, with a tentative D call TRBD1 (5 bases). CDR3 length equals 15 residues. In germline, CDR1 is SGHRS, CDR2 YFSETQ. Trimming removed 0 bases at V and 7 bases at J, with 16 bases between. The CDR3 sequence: CASSLVLRDPLGYTF. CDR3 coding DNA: TGCGCCAGCAGCTTGGTTCTCAGGGACCCTCTTGGCTACACCTTC.

The CDR3 DNA reads TGTGCCAGCAGCTTAGCGAGAGTATCCTCAGATACGCAGTATTTT. Amino acid sequence: CASSLARVSSDTQYF. The V call is TRBV11-2, the J call TRBJ2-3; D is ambiguous. CDR3 size: 15 residues. V lost 1 base to trimming and J lost 4 bases, with 12 bases between them. Germline CDR1 is SGHAT and CDR2 is FQNNGV.

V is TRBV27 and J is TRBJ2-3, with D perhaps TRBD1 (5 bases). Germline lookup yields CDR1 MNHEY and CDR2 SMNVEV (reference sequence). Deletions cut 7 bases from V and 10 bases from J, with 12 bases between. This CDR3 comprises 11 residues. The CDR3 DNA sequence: TGTGCCAGCACCTCAGGGTTTTCGCAGTATTTT. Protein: CASTSGFSQYF.

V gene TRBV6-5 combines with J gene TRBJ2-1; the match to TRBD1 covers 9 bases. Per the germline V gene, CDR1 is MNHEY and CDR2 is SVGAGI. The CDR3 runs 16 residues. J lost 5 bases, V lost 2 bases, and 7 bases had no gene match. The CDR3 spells CASSYAGTGWNNEQFF. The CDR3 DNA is TGTGCCAGCAGTTACGCCGGGACAGGGTGGAACAATGAGCAGTTCTTC.

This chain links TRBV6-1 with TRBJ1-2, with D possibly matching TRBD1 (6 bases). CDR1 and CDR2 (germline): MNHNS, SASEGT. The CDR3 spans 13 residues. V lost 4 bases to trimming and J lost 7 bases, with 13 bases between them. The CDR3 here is CASSGTANGGYTF. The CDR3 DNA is TGTGCCAGCAGTGGGACAGCGAATGGTGGCTACACCTTC.

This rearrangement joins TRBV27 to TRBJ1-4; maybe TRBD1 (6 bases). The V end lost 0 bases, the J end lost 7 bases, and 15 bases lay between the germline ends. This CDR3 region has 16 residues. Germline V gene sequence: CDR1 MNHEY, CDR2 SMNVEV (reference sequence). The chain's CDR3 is CASSLSSGAAGEKLFF. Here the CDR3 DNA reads TGTGCCAGCAGTTTATCTTCGGGGGCCGCCGGTGAAAAACTGTTTTTT.

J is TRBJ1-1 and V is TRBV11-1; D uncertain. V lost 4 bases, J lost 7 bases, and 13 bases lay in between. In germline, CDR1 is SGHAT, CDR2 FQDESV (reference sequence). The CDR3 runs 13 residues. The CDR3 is CASSYGRGSEAFF. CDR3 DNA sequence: TGTGCCAGCAGCTACGGGAGAGGCAGTGAAGCTTTCTTT.

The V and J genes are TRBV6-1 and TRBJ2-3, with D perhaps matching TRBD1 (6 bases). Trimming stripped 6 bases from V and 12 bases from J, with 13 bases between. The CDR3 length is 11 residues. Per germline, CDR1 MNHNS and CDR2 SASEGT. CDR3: CASSGQHSQYF. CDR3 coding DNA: TGTGCCAGCAGCGGACAGCACTCCCAGTATTTT.

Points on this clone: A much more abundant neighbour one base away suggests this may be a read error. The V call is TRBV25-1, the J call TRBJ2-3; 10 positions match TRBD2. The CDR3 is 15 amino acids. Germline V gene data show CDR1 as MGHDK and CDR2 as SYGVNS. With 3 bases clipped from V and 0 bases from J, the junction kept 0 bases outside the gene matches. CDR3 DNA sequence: TGTGCCAGCAGTGAGACTAGCGGGAGCACAGATACGCAGTATTTT. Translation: CASSETSGSTDTQYF.

The chain's CDR3 is CASSPRTSVNEQFF. CDR3 DNA: TGTGCCAGCAGCCCGAGGACTAGCGTCAATGAGCAGTTCTTC. This sequence joins TRBV7-9 and TRBJ2-1; 9 bases are shared with TRBD2. The CDR3 extends over 14 amino acids. The J segment lost 6 bases and the V segment lost 5 bases, leaving 5 bases of the junction unmatched. Germline loops: CDR1 SEHNR, CDR2 FQNEAQ (reference sequence).

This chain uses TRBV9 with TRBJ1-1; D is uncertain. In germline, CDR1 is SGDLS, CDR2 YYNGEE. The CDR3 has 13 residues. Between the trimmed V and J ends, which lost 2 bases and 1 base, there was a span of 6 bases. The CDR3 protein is CASSVHENTEAFF. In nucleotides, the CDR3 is TGTGCCAGCAGCGTTCACGAGAACACTGAAGCTTTCTTT. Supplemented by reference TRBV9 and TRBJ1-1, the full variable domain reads DSGVTQTPKHLITATGQRVTLRCSPRSGDLSVYWYQQSLDQGLQFLIQYYNGEERAKGNILERFSAQQFPDLHSELNLSSLELGDSALYFCASSVHENTEAFFGQGTRLTVV.

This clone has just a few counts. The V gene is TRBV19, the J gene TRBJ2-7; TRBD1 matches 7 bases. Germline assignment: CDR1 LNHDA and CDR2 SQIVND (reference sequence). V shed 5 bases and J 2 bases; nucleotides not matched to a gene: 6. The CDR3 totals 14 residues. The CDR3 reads CASSATGTAYEQYF. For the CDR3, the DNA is TGTGCCAGTAGTGCTACCGGGACAGCCTACGAGCAGTACTTC.

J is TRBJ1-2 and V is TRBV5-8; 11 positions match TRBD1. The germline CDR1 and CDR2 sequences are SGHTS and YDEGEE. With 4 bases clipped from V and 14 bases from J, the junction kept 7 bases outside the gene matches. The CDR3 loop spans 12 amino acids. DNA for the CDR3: TGTGCCAGCAGCCCAGGGACAGGGGGAACAACCTTC. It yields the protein CASSPGTGGTTF.